The following is a T cell receptor beta chain sequence with its context. Its antigen is not known. The data originate from a study of T cells expressing NK-cell markers. The CDR3 totals 17 residues. Germline loops: CDR1 LGHNA, CDR2 YNFKEQ. Following a re-call of the 5' RACE reads, TCRdb has one entry per CDR3 protein and lacks DNA. This repertoire includes 440,000 or so distinct CDR3 sequences. Findings and limits, study-wide: Dominant NKG2C+ clonotypes accounted for about 1.0-8% of CD8+ T cells in over 5 donors.

The chain links TRBV4-2 to TRBJ2-7; TCRdb indicates TRBD2, and absent DNA this call remains unverified. The specimen was blood T cells: a sorted CD56 or NKG2C T cell subset, CD4+ or CD8+ T cells, or bulk PBMC T cells (not recorded which). This TCR was recovered from a woman between 18 and 75 years old in good health. The CDR3 here is CASSQEGAGGPSYEQYF.